This T cell receptor (beta chain) is from a study of beta chain features in type 1 diabetes. There are a few counts of this clone. Its antigen is as yet unknown. Sorting that relied on CD45RO/CCR7/CD25/CD127/CD95/CD27 yielded CD4+ naive, central memory, regulatory and stem cell-like memory cells. All of the isolated RNA was reverse transcribed, so expressed TCRB transcripts were sequenced. Profiled with immunoSEQ multiplex PCR; TCRdb holds only in-frame clones, not every one. Of roughly 330,000 clones in the sample, about 14% were seen once. Whole-study findings and limits: Type 1 diabetes patients had moderately but significantly shorter TCRB CDR3s in all four CD4+ subsets. A pattern of fewer insertions and more deletions at VDJ junctions was seen in type 1 diabetes patients.

CDR3 length: 16 residues. Germline lookup yields CDR1 SGHNT and CDR2 YYREEE (reference sequence). Trimming cost V 7 bases and J 1 base; bases outside gene matches: 11. The sample taken for sequencing was naive CD4+ T cells from blood. The V gene is TRBV5-4, the J gene TRBJ2-1, with 7 bases matching TRBD2. This TCR derives from a woman under 30 with type 1 diabetes. CDR3 DNA: TGTGCCAGCCAAACCTCGGCTAGCGGTTCCTACAATGAGCAGTTCTTC. This sequence encodes CASQTSASGSYNEQFF. The variable domain in full, with the rest retrieved from reference TRBV5-4 and TRBJ2-1, is ETGVTQSPTHLIKTRGQQVTLRCSSQSGHNTVSWYQQALGQGPQFIFQYYREEENGRGNFPPRFSGLQFPNYSSELNVNALELDDSALYLCASQTSASGSYNEQFFGPGTRLTVL.